This T cell receptor beta chain was identified during a study of blood T cell repertoires in COVID-19 (dated by TCRdb to 2019 to 2021). Regarding the study in general: Collaborator samples came from the United States, Italy and Spain and covered acute and convalescent phases of COVID-19. The prospective study material was composed of cDNA or gDNA derived from T cells, B-cell-depleted T cells, or PBMCs. The dataset comprised deeply sampled blood TCRbeta repertoires from subjects exposed to, actively infected with, or recovered from COVID-19. The repertoires were released in a freely available public database meant as a resource for research on the immune response to SARS-CoV-2. Samples came from the ongoing ImmuneRACE study (first 160 participants) plus 1,254 subjects from 6 global collaborators. Sample metadata almost always included a de-identified subject ID, COVID-19 status, age in years and sex. Where HLA class I and class II types were available, the types were taken from metadata supplied by the sample provider, not from assay-based typing.

As regards this clone: Its specific antigen is unknown. Nothing much larger sits one base from this clone, and base qualities are not available.

Whole blood was collected in K2EDTA tubes by collaborating institutions according to the institutions' own protocols. For TCRbeta analysis, collaborator samples were shipped as frozen whole blood, as isolated PBMCs, or as DNA extracted from either sample type. The immunoSEQ Assay, a bias-controlled multiplex PCR, was used to amplify TCRbeta CDR3 regions from genomic DNA. As for the original processing: Within the assay, amplification of reference gene primers was used to estimate how many nucleated cells each sample contained. To quantify the absolute abundance of each unique TCRbeta CDR3 rearrangement, sequence reads were collapsed and filtered. Productive Simpson clonality was computed per sample as the square root of Simpson's diversity index over productive rearrangements. In its TCRdb copy, this immuneACCESS table keeps in-frame sequences only and misses some clones. Where compared with another copy, unresolved V genes explain less than half of these, and the others have no known cause. That table furnishes V, J and clone size, whereas the DNA furnished D and trimming. The sample yields 150,000 or so clones; roughly 86% were counted once. Roughly 15% of the sample is taken by the ten largest.

The study at large found these results: The quantity of clinical and demographic metadata differed by source and by participant and was supplied without curation.

The clonotype originates from a human donor with acute or convalescent COVID-19. The donor label of this sample is uncertain. Input material: peripheral blood.

The sequenced DNA: TGCGCCAGCAGAGCAGGGATTACCTACGAGCAGTACTTC. This encodes CASRAGITYEQYF. The V and J segments used are TRBV10-2 and TRBJ2-7; tentative D gene TRBD1, with 5 bases matching. V lost 6 bases and J lost 2 bases; the stretch between them is 11 bases long. From cysteine to phenylalanine, the CDR3 is 13 amino acids long. CDR3 DNA is the only sequence kept; it has 39 bases, read in frame from the first base. The germline V gene yields WSHSY for CDR1 and SAAADI for CDR2.